The rows below give T cell receptor beta chains drawn from one sample of a study of cytomegalovirus exposure and HLA in healthy donors. Repertoires were generated with immunoSEQ multiplex PCR, while TCRdb's copy carries only in-frame clones and drops some. The sample holds about 130,000 clones, 60% to 80% seen once. The material sequenced was PBMCs. These receptors came from a man aged 50-60 years in good health and CMV-seronegative. Each CDR3 is given with its conserved first and last residue. Fields, in order: D gene, J gene, clone size, V gene, CDR3 DNA, CDR3 protein. The D gene is left open where the match is weak. Rows give clone size only sometimes, using once, few, many, or a class for an expanded clone.

d_gene: .; j_gene: TRBJ1-1; abundance: .; v_gene: TRBV5-1; CDR3nt: TGCGCCAGCAGCTTGGATCCGGGGGATAACACTGAAGCTTTCTTT; CDR3aa: CASSLDPGDNTEAFF
d_gene: .; j_gene: TRBJ1-4; abundance: .; v_gene: TRBV13; CDR3nt: TGTGCCAGCAGCTCGAAGAAAATGGGACAATCGAGTAAACTGTTTTTT; CDR3aa: CASSSKKMGQSSKLFF
d_gene: TRBD2; j_gene: TRBJ2-3; abundance: .; v_gene: TRBV5-1; CDR3nt: TGCGCCAGCAGCTTGAGACTAGCGGGAGGGACAGATACGCAGTATTTT; CDR3aa: CASSLRLAGGTDTQYF
d_gene: .; j_gene: TRBJ2-1; abundance: .; v_gene: TRBV5-1; CDR3nt: TGCGCCAGCAGCCGTCGATCTGAGCGCCCAACTTACCATGAGCAGTTCTTC; CDR3aa: CASSRRSERPTYHEQFF
d_gene: TRBD1; j_gene: TRBJ2-7; abundance: .; v_gene: TRBV6-1; CDR3nt: TGTGCCAGCAGTGCGACAGGGGGCAAGAACGAGCAGTACTTC; CDR3aa: CASSATGGKNEQYF
d_gene: TRBD2; j_gene: TRBJ2-1; abundance: .; v_gene: TRBV29-1; CDR3nt: TGCAGCGTAGGACTAGCACGGAGCAATGAGCAGTTCTTC; CDR3aa: CSVGLARSNEQFF
d_gene: TRBD1; j_gene: TRBJ1-2; abundance: .; v_gene: TRBV28; CDR3nt: TGTGCCAGCAGTCCCCGACAGGGGGCGAAAGGCTACACCTTC; CDR3aa: CASSPRQGAKGYTF
d_gene: .; j_gene: TRBJ1-1; abundance: .; v_gene: TRBV28; CDR3nt: TGTGCCAGCAGCGACACTGAAGCTTTCTTT; CDR3aa: CASSDTEAFF
d_gene: .; j_gene: TRBJ2-6; abundance: .; v_gene: TRBV5-8; CDR3nt: TGTGCCAGCGACTTGTTGGTCCTCTCTGGGGCCAACGTCCTGACTTTC; CDR3aa: CASDLLVLSGANVLTF
d_gene: TRBD1; j_gene: TRBJ2-2; abundance: once; v_gene: TRBV2; CDR3nt: TGTGCCAGCAATGAGGGCAGGGGGACCGGGGAGCTGTTTTTT; CDR3aa: CASNEGRGTGELFF
d_gene: .; j_gene: TRBJ1-1; abundance: few; v_gene: TRBV18; CDR3nt: TGTGCCAGCTCAGGAAGACAGACGAACACTGAAGCTTTCTTT; CDR3aa: CASSGRQTNTEAFF
d_gene: TRBD1; j_gene: TRBJ2-7; abundance: once; v_gene: TRBV29-1; CDR3nt: TGCAGCGTCCCGGACAGGGTCTCCCACGAGCAGTACTTC; CDR3aa: CSVPDRVSHEQYF
d_gene: TRBD1; j_gene: TRBJ1-4; abundance: .; v_gene: TRBV5-1; CDR3nt: TGCGCCAGCAGCGAAGGGGGCATGTATGAAAAACTGTTTTTT; CDR3aa: CASSEGGMYEKLFF
d_gene: TRBD1; j_gene: TRBJ1-4; abundance: few; v_gene: TRBV19; CDR3nt: TGTGCCACGGGACAGTTAGGAGAAAAACTGTTTTTT; CDR3aa: CATGQLGEKLFF
d_gene: .; j_gene: TRBJ1-4; abundance: .; v_gene: TRBV15; CDR3nt: TGTGCCACCAGCAGAGGAAAAACAGGGAGTAGCTCAACTAATGAAAAACTGTTTTTT; CDR3aa: CATSRGKTGSSSTNEKLFF
d_gene: TRBD1; j_gene: TRBJ2-7; abundance: .; v_gene: TRBV19; CDR3nt: TGTGCCAGTAGGACAGGGGGGGGCGAGCAGTACTTC; CDR3aa: CASRTGGGEQYF
d_gene: TRBD2; j_gene: TRBJ2-5; abundance: .; v_gene: TRBV19; CDR3nt: TGTGCCAGTAGCCAAGCGGGAGGGGGGAGAGAGACCCAGTACTTC; CDR3aa: CASSQAGGGRETQYF
d_gene: .; j_gene: TRBJ2-7; abundance: .; v_gene: TRBV6-6; CDR3nt: TGTGCCAGCAAACAGGACACTTACGAGCAGTACTTC; CDR3aa: CASKQDTYEQYF
d_gene: .; j_gene: TRBJ2-7; abundance: many; v_gene: TRBV18; CDR3nt: TGTGCCAGCTCACCAGGGACTTTAAGAGAGCAGTACTTC; CDR3aa: CASSPGTLREQYF
d_gene: .; j_gene: TRBJ2-1; abundance: .; v_gene: TRBV6-5; CDR3nt: TGTGCCAGCAGCCCCGTGACTTCCTACAATGAGCAGTTCTTC; CDR3aa: CASSPVTSYNEQFF
d_gene: .; j_gene: TRBJ2-7; abundance: .; v_gene: TRBV10-1; CDR3nt: TGCGCCAGCAGTCTGGACTTAACCGACGAGCAGTACTTC; CDR3aa: CASSLDLTDEQYF
d_gene: .; j_gene: TRBJ2-2; abundance: .; v_gene: TRBV9; CDR3nt: TGTGCCAGCAGCGTAGTCGGGACTACCGGGGAGCTGTTTTTT; CDR3aa: CASSVVGTTGELFF
d_gene: .; j_gene: TRBJ2-7; abundance: .; v_gene: TRBV5-4; CDR3nt: TGTGCCAGCAGCTTGGCCGGAGGGTCTGCCTACGAGCAGTACTTC; CDR3aa: CASSLAGGSAYEQYF